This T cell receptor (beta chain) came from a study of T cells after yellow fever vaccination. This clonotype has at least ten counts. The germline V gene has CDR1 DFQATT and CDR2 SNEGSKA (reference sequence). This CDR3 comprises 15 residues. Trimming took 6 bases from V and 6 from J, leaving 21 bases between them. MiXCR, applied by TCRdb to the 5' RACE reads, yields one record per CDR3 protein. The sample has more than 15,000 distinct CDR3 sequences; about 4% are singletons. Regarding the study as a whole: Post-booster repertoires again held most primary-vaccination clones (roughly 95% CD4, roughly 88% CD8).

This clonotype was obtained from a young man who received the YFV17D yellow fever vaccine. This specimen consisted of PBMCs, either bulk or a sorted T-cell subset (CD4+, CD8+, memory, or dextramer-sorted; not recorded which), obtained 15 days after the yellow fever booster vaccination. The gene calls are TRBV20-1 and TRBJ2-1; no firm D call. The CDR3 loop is CSAPRILQNFNEQFF. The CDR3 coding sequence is TGCAGTGCCCCCAGGATACTGCAGAATTTCAATGAGCAGTTCTTC.